These 22 T cell receptor beta chains originate from one sample sequenced in a study of shared clonotypes between healthy human individuals. Assay used: immunoSEQ multiplex PCR; TCRdb lists only in-frame clones, some missing. The top ten clones hold about 13% of a sample with about 520,000 clones, about 85% of them seen once. Specimen: PBMCs. The source is a woman aged 40 to 50 in good health. Some clones in this sample may be carry-over from other donors' samples.

A word on this clone: This probably arose from a read error, given a far larger clone one base away. The chain links TRBV30 to TRBJ2-6; D is perhaps TRBD1 (5 bases). CDR3 length: 17 residues. Germline V gene data show CDR1 as GTSNPN and CDR2 as SVGIG (reference sequence). CDR3 region: CAWSKRGLRSGANILTF. The CDR3 DNA follows: TGTGCCTGGAGTAAAAGGGGTTTACGCTCTGGGGCCAACATCCTGACTTTC.

As DNA, the CDR3 is TGTGCCAGCAGGAGAACAGGGAGCTCCTACAATGAGCAGTTCTTC. Encoded protein: CASRRTGSSYNEQFF. The chain carries TRBV28 and TRBJ2-1; tentatively, D is TRBD1 (6 bases). Trimming left V 6 bases short and J 0 bases short, with 12 bases between. Germline-derived CDR1 and CDR2 are MDHEN and SYDVKM. This CDR3 spans 15 amino acids.

This clone was counted between two and nine times. CDR3 DNA: TGTGCCAGCATACGGGACAGGGGGACTGAAAAACTGTTTTTT. Translation: CASIRDRGTEKLFF. The rearrangement joins TRBV28 to TRBJ1-4, with 11 positions matching TRBD1. CDR1 MDHEN and CDR2 SYDVKM come from the germline V gene. V was pared by 7 bases and J by 7 bases, with 5 bases of the junction left unmatched. The CDR3 spans 14 residues.

This clone is medium-sized in the sample. Other nucleotide sequences in the sample specify the same CDR3. This chain uses TRBV5-4 with TRBJ2-7; no clear D. Germline V gene sequence: CDR1 SGHNT, CDR2 YYREEE (reference sequence). V shed 0 bases and J shed 6 bases, with 13 bases lying between them. The CDR3 runs 14 residues. CDR3 DNA sequence: TGTGCCAGCAGCTTGGGGCAATGGAAGGGCGAGCAGTACTTC. It is translated as CASSLGQWKGEQYF. Combining the CDR3 with reference TRBV5-4 and TRBJ2-7 gives the whole variable domain ETGVTQSPTHLIKTRGQQVTLRCSSQSGHNTVSWYQQALGQGPQFIFQYYREEENGRGNFPPRFSGLQFPNYSSELNVNALELDDSALYLCASSLGQWKGEQYFGPGTRLTVT.

Comment on this clone: The sample carries other DNA sequences with the same CDR3. The gene calls are TRBV5-1 and TRBJ2-3; perhaps TRBD1 as D (6 bases). Looked up from germline, CDR1 is SGHRS and CDR2 is YFSETQ. Trimming cost V 0 bases and J 2 bases, with 7 bases left between them. The CDR3 runs 14 residues. This CDR3 reads CASSLGGPTDTQYF. The CDR3 coding sequence is TGCGCCAGCAGCTTGGGGGGGCCCACAGATACGCAGTATTTT.

For this clone: A far larger clone is one nucleotide away, so this likely arose from a read error. This chain uses TRBV7-9 with TRBJ2-3; D call uncertain. The J call may be mistaken, given a closer DNA end match to TRBJ1-5. The CDR3 is 14 amino acids. Germline values: CDR1 SEHNR, CDR2 FQNEAQ (reference sequence). CDR3 DNA: TGTGCCAGCAGCTTAGAGGCTAGCGGGAGGACGCAGCATTTT. Protein sequence: CASSLEASGRTQHF.

The V and J genes are TRBV5-1 and TRBJ1-1; D is unclear. The CDR3 extends over 13 amino acids. V dropped 5 bases and J dropped 4 bases, with 12 bases sitting between them. In germline, CDR1 is SGHRS, CDR2 YFSETQ. The CDR3 DNA reads as TGCGCCAGCAGTAAATCCCGGGGCACTGAAGCTTTCTTT. Its protein product is CASSKSRGTEAFF. The entire variable domain, with the rest obtained from reference TRBV5-1 and TRBJ1-1, is as follows: KAGVTQTPRYLIKTRGQQVTLSCSPISGHRSVSWYQQTPGQGLQFLFEYFSETQRNKGNFPGRFSGRQFSNSRSEMNVSTLELGDSALYLCASSKSRGTEAFFGQGTRLTVV.

The rearrangement joins TRBV10-3 to TRBJ2-1, with TRBD2 identical over 10 bases. The CDR3 sequence is 17 residues long. Germline V gives CDR1 ENHRY, CDR2 SYGVKD. The ends lost 6 bases at V and 0 bases at J; junction bases unmatched: 8. CDR3 protein: CAIRPSGSVLSYNEQFF. CDR3 DNA: TGTGCCATCAGACCTAGCGGGAGCGTCCTCTCCTACAATGAGCAGTTCTTC.

This chain uses TRBV18 with TRBJ1-1, with TRBD1 matching 8 bases. After removal of 5 bases from V and 1 base from J, the junction contained 6 bases not matched to a gene. CDR1 and CDR2 (germline): KGHSH, LQKENI. This CDR3 region has 15 residues. The CDR3 sequence: CASSFSGTGNTEAFF. CDR3 coding DNA: TGTGCCAGCTCATTTTCCGGGACAGGGAACACTGAAGCTTTCTTT.

In regard to this clone: A far larger clone is only one base removed, so a read error is likely. Other DNA variants within this sample encode the same CDR3. This chain links TRBV6-5 with TRBJ1-2; D remains unclear. The CDR3 runs 13 residues. Germline values: CDR1 MNHEY, CDR2 SVGAGI. The CDR3 loop is CASSPYILGGYTF. The CDR3 DNA reads TGTGCCAGCAGCCCTTACATCCTGGGAGGCTACACCTTT.

The V call is TRBV7-8, the J call TRBJ1-5, with D tentatively TRBD1 (6 bases). Trimming removed 6 bases at V and 2 bases at J, with 14 bases between. CDR1 and CDR2 (germline): SGHVS, FQNEAQ. The CDR3 contains 15 residues. The CDR3 DNA reads as TGTGCCAGCAGTCCCAGGGGAGTTGGCAATCAGCCCCAGCATTTT. Protein: CASSPRGVGNQPQHF.

The genes are TRBV10-1 and TRBJ1-2; D not resolved. CDR3 length equals 13 residues. Germline assignment: CDR1 WNHNN and CDR2 SYGVQD (reference sequence). The ends were cut back, 10 bases at V and 2 bases at J, with 14 bases in the middle. In DNA form, the CDR3 reads TGCGCCATCACAGAGGGCGGAAACTATGGCTACACCTTC. This sequence encodes CAITEGGNYGYTF.

The CDR3 sequence is CAWSVLDRRAGELFF. Here the CDR3 DNA reads TGTGCCTGGAGTGTCTTGGACAGAAGGGCTGGGGAGCTGTTTTTT. The chain uses TRBV30 and TRBJ2-2, with TRBD1 as a possible D gene (6 bases). The ends were cut back, 0 bases at V and 8 bases at J, with 16 bases in the middle. Germline V gives CDR1 GTSNPN, CDR2 SVGIG (reference sequence). The CDR3 totals 15 residues.

There are a few counts of this clone. This rearrangement joins TRBV2 to TRBJ2-3; 10 nucleotides align to TRBD2. The CDR3 is 18 residues long. The V and J ends lost 2 bases and 1 base, in that order; junction bases with no gene match: 9. Germline CDR1 is SNHLY and CDR2 is FYNNEI. The CDR3 DNA is TGTGCCAGCAGTGAAATGTTCCCCGGGACTAGCGGCACAGATACGCAGTATTTT. As protein: CASSEMFPGTSGTDTQYF.

In regard to this clone: Sequence at one end of the junction differs from germline and may be a read error. The genes are TRBV6-1 and TRBJ2-5; D is unclear. The germline V gene encodes CDR1 MNHNS and CDR2 SASEGT. The CDR3 has 12 residues. CDR3 in amino acids: CAISEPRETQYF. The CDR3, as DNA: TGTGCCATCAGTGAGCCTAGGGAGACCCAGTACTTC.

This clone was seen once. This CDR3 reads CASSRSGTYEQYF. Written as DNA, the CDR3 is TGTGCCAGCAGTCGTAGCGGGACCTACGAGCAGTACTTC. The J gene is TRBJ2-7, the V gene TRBV7-9; 8 bases line up with TRBD2. From germline, CDR1 is SEHNR and CDR2 FQNEAQ (reference sequence). The CDR3 contains 13 residues. V lost 6 bases to trimming and J lost 2 bases; unmatched junction nucleotides: 3.

The V gene is TRBV20-1, the J gene TRBJ2-5; 9 bases map to TRBD2. J was trimmed by 3 bases and V by 7 bases; bases with no gene match: 0. The CDR3 has 11 amino acids. Germline V gives CDR1 DFQATT, CDR2 SNEGSKA (reference sequence). The CDR3 sequence is CSGGREETQYF. CDR3 nucleotide sequence: TGCAGTGGCGGGAGGGAAGAGACCCAGTACTTC.

This chain joins TRBV27 and TRBJ1-4; D not certain. CDR1 and CDR2 (germline): MNHEY, SMNVEV (reference sequence). The V end was cut by 3 bases, the J end by 0 bases, with 5 bases between. The CDR3 extends over 14 amino acids. CDR3 loop: CASSFGATNEKLFF. CDR3 nucleotide sequence: TGTGCCAGCAGTTTTGGTGCAACTAATGAAAAACTGTTTTTT.

A remark on this clone: Other DNA sequences within the sample encode an identical CDR3. This sequence joins TRBV5-1 and TRBJ2-3; 11 bases are a match to TRBD1. V lost 2 bases to trimming and J lost 4 bases; unmatched junction nucleotides: 12. CDR3 length: 18 amino acids. CDR1 is SGHRS, CDR2 YFSETQ, per germline. CDR3 region: CASSFLPRTGGLPDTQYF. The CDR3 bases are TGCGCCAGCAGCTTTCTTCCCCGGACAGGGGGCCTGCCAGATACGCAGTATTTT.

The V call is TRBV19, the J call TRBJ2-6; D call uncertain. In germline, CDR1 is LNHDA, CDR2 SQIVND (reference sequence). V shed 0 bases and J shed 0 bases, with 6 bases lying between them. This CDR3 is built from 16 residues. The DNA of the CDR3 is TGTGCCAGTAGTATAGAAGCCCTCTCTGGGGCCAACGTCCTGACTTTC. It is translated as CASSIEALSGANVLTF.

The chain has TRBV7-2 and TRBJ1-1; D uncertain. This CDR3 region has 13 residues. V shed 3 bases and J shed 1 base, with 6 bases lying between them. CDR1 SGHTA and CDR2 FQGNSA come from the germline V gene. CDR3 residues: CASSFSGNTEAFF. DNA of the CDR3: TGTGCCAGCAGCTTCTCGGGGAACACTGAAGCTTTCTTT.

This chain connects TRBV18 to TRBJ2-1; 7 bases are shared with TRBD2. Looked up from germline, CDR1 is KGHSH and CDR2 is LQKENI. V lost 3 bases to trimming and J lost 7 bases; unmatched junction nucleotides: 9. This CDR3 has 15 residues. The CDR3 DNA sequence: TGTGCCAGCTCACCCGTGCGGGGGATTAGGAATGAGCAGTTCTTC. Its translation: CASSPVRGIRNEQFF. Based on the CDR3 plus reference TRBV18 and TRBJ2-1, the full variable domain is NAGVMQNPRHLVRRRGQEARLRCSPMKGHSHVYWYRQLPEEGLKFMVYLQKENIIDESGMPKERFSAEFPKEGPSILRIQQVVRGDSAAYFCASSPVRGIRNEQFFGPGTRLTVL.